The clone carrying this TCR beta chain has just one count. Grouping used clinical history reported by participants in a survey and questionnaire. Two negative PCRs, clearance, or symptom resolution had been documented for recovered Cohort 3 donors. The data are from a study of blood T cell repertoires in COVID-19. Looking at the study overall: The United States, Italy and Spain supplied acute and convalescent COVID-19 samples.

Methods used by the authors: For nucleated cells, counts were estimated from reference gene primer amplification. Sequencing was performed with immunoSEQ multiplex PCR; in TCRdb, only in-frame clones are kept and a portion is missing. That table gives V, J and clone size, and the DNA gave D and trimming. The sample lists approximately 300,000 clones, roughly nine tenths occurring once. Per germline, CDR1 SQVTM and CDR2 ANQGSEA. J lost 0 bases, V lost 6 bases, and 15 bases had no gene match. CDR3 size: 19 residues. This sequence was found in a man in his sixties who had recovered from COVID-19. Source material: PBMCs or T cells enriched from blood (not recorded which). The chain links TRBV29-1 to TRBJ2-7, with TRBD2 matching 15 bases. CDR3 sequence reads: CSVASGTSGRRGNSYEQYF. In nucleotides, the CDR3 is TGCAGCGTCGCTTCCGGGACTAGCGGGAGGAGAGGGAACTCCTACGAGCAGTACTTC.